This TCR beta chain was found in a study of blood T cell repertoires in COVID-19. Per the germline V gene, CDR1 is MDHEN and CDR2 is SYDVKM. V was shortened by 5 bases and J by 0 bases, with 14 bases between the two germline ends. This CDR3 has 15 residues. Repertoires were generated with immunoSEQ multiplex PCR, while TCRdb's copy carries only in-frame clones and drops some. Of approximately 200,000 clones in the sample, 70% to 85% were seen once. The receptor was derived from a woman in her 50s with acute or convalescent COVID-19. The specimen sequenced was peripheral blood. V is TRBV28 and J is TRBJ2-7; D may be TRBD2 (5 bases). DNA of the CDR3: TGTGCCAGCAGTCTCTCCCTAGCAAGCTCCTACGAGCAGTACTTC. Translating gives CASSLSLASSYEQYF.